This T cell receptor (beta chain) was captured in a study of blood T cell repertoires in COVID-19. Study overall: Samples of COVID-19 (acute and convalescent) were obtained from the United States, Italy and Spain. T cells, B-cell-depleted T cells, or PBMCs supplied cDNA or gDNA.

This CDR3 is 14 amino acids long. Germline-derived CDR1 and CDR2 are SGHNT and YYREEE (reference sequence). V gave up 0 bases and J gave up 8 bases, with 12 bases separating them. Seattle patient enrollment occurred during active infection, with longitudinal follow-up thereafter. This clone was detected once. Original handling: The authors estimated nucleated cell counts from reference gene primer amplification. Some clones are missing from TCRdb's copy, which holds only in-frame ones; the method was immunoSEQ multiplex PCR. V and J calls and clone size are as listed in that table; D and trimming were resolved from the DNA. Seen here are some 350,000 clones, 87% observed once, and the top ten hold 6% to 7%.

The sequenced sample was peripheral blood. The chain recombines TRBV5-4 with TRBJ1-3, with no clear D. The receptor was isolated from a woman aged 45-60 years with COVID-19, enrolled during active disease. CDR3 nucleotides: TGTGCCAGCAGCTTGGACCCCGCCAGCGACACCATATATTTT. The encoded protein is CASSLDPASDTIYF.